The rows below give T cell receptor beta chains drawn from one sample of a study of spatial heterogeneity in lung cancer. TCRdb analysed the 5' RACE reads with MiXCR anew, one entry per CDR3 protein. Of fewer than 4,000 distinct CDR3 sequences in the sample, 5.5% to 6.5% were seen once. The sequencing used lung tumor tissue, collected at surgery. These TCRs come from a female donor with early-stage non-small cell lung cancer. The CDR3 runs from the conserved cysteine through the conserved F or W. Each record gives: V gene, clone size, D gene, J gene, CDR3 DNA, CDR3 protein. D genes are given only for firm matches. Part of the rows lack a size; the others show once, few, many or a class for expanded clones.

>TRBV5-1|medium-sized|TRBD1|TRBJ1-2
TGCGCCAGCAGCTTAGGACAGGACGATGGCTACACCTTC
CASSLGQDDGYTF
>TRBV11-1|medium-sized|.|TRBJ2-5
TGTGCCAGCAGCTTAGCTCCTTTCCAAGAGACCCAGTACTTC
CASSLAPFQETQYF
>TRBV20-1|medium-sized|.|TRBJ1-1
TGCAGTGCTATCAGACGGCACCAGGGCTCCAACACTGAAGCTTTCTTT
CSAIRRHQGSNTEAFF
>TRBV18|medium-sized|.|TRBJ1-5
TGTGCCAGCTCCCGGGAGGGGATTCAGCCCCAGCATTTT
CASSREGIQPQHF
>TRBV7-2|medium-sized|.|TRBJ2-5
TGTGCCAGCAGCTTACAAGAGACCCAGTACTTC
CASSLQETQYF
>TRBV5-1|medium-sized|.|TRBJ1-5
TGCGCCAGCAGGGGAGGGGCCGATCAGCCCCAGCATTTT
CASRGGADQPQHF
>TRBV20-1|medium-sized|TRBD1|TRBJ1-2
TGCAGTGCTAGGTTGGACAGGGGCATCCGTCCGAACTATGGCTACACCTTC
CSARLDRGIRPNYGYTF
>TRBV20-1|medium-sized|TRBD1|TRBJ1-4
TGCAGTGCGGCGGCGACAGGGGGAAACGAAAAACTGTTTTTT
CSAAATGGNEKLFF
>TRBV7-2|medium-sized|TRBD1|TRBJ1-2
TGTGCCAGCAGGGCCAGGGGGCTGGACTATGGCTACACCTTC
CASRARGLDYGYTF
>TRBV13|medium-sized|.|TRBJ2-3
TGTGCCAGCAGCCCTCCGGCGGGGGCGCAGCCAAGCACAGATACGCAGTATTTT
CASSPPAGAQPSTDTQYF
>TRBV7-8|medium-sized|TRBD1|TRBJ2-5
TGTGCCAGCAGCTTATGGGTTGGACAGGGCCGACGGGAGACCCAGTACTTC
CASSLWVGQGRRETQYF
>TRBV2|.|.|TRBJ1-2
TGTGCCAGCATATACTCCCACGGTGGCTACACCTTC
CASIYSHGGYTF
>TRBV5-4|medium-sized|.|TRBJ2-7
TGTGCCAGCAGCCCGCGGACCGGGGACTACGAGCAGTACTTC
CASSPRTGDYEQYF
>TRBV6-6|medium-sized|TRBD1|TRBJ2-3
TGTGCCAGCAGCCGCACAGGGGGGACGAAACGCACAGATACGCAGTATTTT
CASSRTGGTKRTDTQYF
>TRBV15|medium-sized|.|TRBJ1-5
TGTGCCACCAGCGAAATTGGGGGGAGCAATCAGCCCCAGCATTTT
CATSEIGGSNQPQHF
>TRBV28|few|.|TRBJ2-3
TGTGCCAGCACCGAGGCGGACCCCACAGATACGCAGTATTTT
CASTEADPTDTQYF
>TRBV6-2/TRBV6-3|.|TRBD1|TRBJ1-1
TGTGCCAGCAGTTACTCACAGGGGAGAACTGAAGCTTTCTTT
CASSYSQGRTEAFF
>TRBV24-1|medium-sized|TRBD1|TRBJ2-2
TGTGCCACCAGTCGAGGGGGCACGAACACCGGGGAGCTGTTTTTT
CATSRGGTNTGELFF
>TRBV27|medium-sized|.|TRBJ2-2
TGTGCCAGCAGTTGGGGCGGTCCGAACACCGGGGAGCTGTTTTTT
CASSWGGPNTGELFF
>TRBV4-2|medium-sized|.|TRBJ2-2
TGTGCCAGCAGCAACCAGGGAACCGGGGAGCTGTTTTTT
CASSNQGTGELFF
>TRBV6-5|many|.|TRBJ2-2
TGTGCCAGCAGGAAACAGGGAGGGGCCGGGGAGCTGTTTTTT
CASRKQGGAGELFF
>TRBV19|many|.|TRBJ2-5
TGTGCCAGTAGTATAGATCCACACCAAGAGACCCAGTACTTC
CASSIDPHQETQYF
>TRBV7-7|many|.|TRBJ1-2
TGTGCTAGCACCTCCACCGTAAGGGTCCCTAACTATGGCTACACCTTC
CASTSTVRVPNYGYTF
>TRBV5-1|medium-sized|.|TRBJ2-5
TGCGCCAGCAGCTACCAGCCAACCCAAGAGACCCAGTACTTC
CASSYQPTQETQYF
>TRBV9|medium-sized|TRBD2|TRBJ2-7
TGTGCCAGCAGCGTAGCTCCCAGCGGGATGGACGAGCAGTACTTC
CASSVAPSGMDEQYF
>TRBV20-1|medium-sized|.|TRBJ1-1
TGCAGTGCTAGCCAGGGTGGTGAAGCTTTCTTT
CSASQGGEAFF
>TRBV9|medium-sized|.|TRBJ2-5
TGTGCCAGCAGCGTGGGTATCCGGGACCCCGACGAGACCCAGTACTTC
CASSVGIRDPDETQYF
>TRBV5-1|medium-sized|TRBD1|TRBJ2-7
TGCGCCAGCAGCCGAGGGACAGGGGAAACCGAGCAGTACTTC
CASSRGTGETEQYF
>TRBV7-9|medium-sized|.|TRBJ2-1
TGTGCCAGCAGCTTTTCTAGCTACTACCCAGAGTTCTTC
CASSFSSYYPEFF
>TRBV5-4|medium-sized|.|TRBJ2-1
TGTGCCAGCGGTAAAGTTGGGGCAAGTGACAATGAGCAGTTCTTC
CASGKVGASDNEQFF
>TRBV20-1|medium-sized|TRBD1|TRBJ2-3
TGCAGTGCTAGAGCAATCACAGGGGTAGATACGCAGTATTTT
CSARAITGVDTQYF
>TRBV4-3|medium-sized|TRBD1|TRBJ2-3
TGCGCCAGCAGCCAAGAATTAACAGGGGCTAGCACAGATACGCAGTATTTT
CASSQELTGASTDTQYF
>TRBV4-2|many|TRBD2|TRBJ2-2
TGTGCCAGCAGCCAAGCGGGGACTAGCGGGACCACCGGGGAGCTGTTTTTT
CASSQAGTSGTTGELFF
>TRBV5-6|many|.|TRBJ1-5
TGTGCCAGCAGCTTCGGACCGGGACTGACAGCACCCCAGCATTTT
CASSFGPGLTAPQHF
>TRBV6-2/TRBV6-3|many|.|TRBJ2-1
TGTGCCAGCAGTTACTGGGTAGCCCCCTACAATGAGCAGTTCTTC
CASSYWVAPYNEQFF
>TRBV24-1|many|TRBD2|TRBJ2-1
TGTGCCACCAGTGTCGGGACTAGCGGGATAAATGAGCAGTTCTTC
CATSVGTSGINEQFF
>TRBV7-6|.|.|TRBJ1-2
TGTGCCAGCAGCCCCCTGCTTTTGGGGGGCCGCTACACCTTC
CASSPLLLGGRYTF
>TRBV24-1|many|TRBD2|TRBJ2-1
TGTGCCACCAGTGATAGCGGGAGGGCCTACAATGAGCAGTTCTTC
CATSDSGRAYNEQFF
>TRBV5-1|medium-sized|TRBD2|TRBJ2-2
TGCGCCAGCAGCTTGGTGGCGGGAGTTTCCGCCGGGGAGCTGTTTTTT
CASSLVAGVSAGELFF
>TRBV3-1|large|TRBD2|TRBJ2-2
TGTGCCAGCAGCCAATGGGCTAGCGGGACCGGGGAGCTGTTTTTT
CASSQWASGTGELFF
>TRBV28|medium-sized|.|TRBJ1-2
TGTGCCAGCAGTTTAACCGGACAGTGGAGGGGCTACACCTTC
CASSLTGQWRGYTF
>TRBV2|medium-sized|.|TRBJ2-1
TGTGCCAGCAGCCTAACTAACGACCGCTATTCCTACAATGAGCAGTTCTTC
CASSLTNDRYSYNEQFF
>TRBV5-1|many|.|TRBJ1-2
TGCGCCAGCAGCCCCCTATCCCTAGGGGGAGAGGGCTACACCTTC
CASSPLSLGGEGYTF